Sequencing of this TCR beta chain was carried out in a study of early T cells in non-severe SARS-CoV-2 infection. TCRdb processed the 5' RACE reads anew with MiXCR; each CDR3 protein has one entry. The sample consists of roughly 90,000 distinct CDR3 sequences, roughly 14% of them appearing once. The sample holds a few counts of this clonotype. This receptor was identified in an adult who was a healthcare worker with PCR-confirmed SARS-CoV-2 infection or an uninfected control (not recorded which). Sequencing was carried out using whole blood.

Here the CDR3 DNA reads TGCAGTGCTAGAGATTTTAGACCTAAACCTTTCTTT. Its protein is CSARDFRPKPFF. This chain joins TRBV20-1 and TRBJ1-1; D uncertain. Germline lookup yields CDR1 DFQATT and CDR2 SNEGSKA (reference sequence). Deletions cut 0 bases from V and 12 bases from J, with 14 bases between. CDR3 length: 12 amino acids.